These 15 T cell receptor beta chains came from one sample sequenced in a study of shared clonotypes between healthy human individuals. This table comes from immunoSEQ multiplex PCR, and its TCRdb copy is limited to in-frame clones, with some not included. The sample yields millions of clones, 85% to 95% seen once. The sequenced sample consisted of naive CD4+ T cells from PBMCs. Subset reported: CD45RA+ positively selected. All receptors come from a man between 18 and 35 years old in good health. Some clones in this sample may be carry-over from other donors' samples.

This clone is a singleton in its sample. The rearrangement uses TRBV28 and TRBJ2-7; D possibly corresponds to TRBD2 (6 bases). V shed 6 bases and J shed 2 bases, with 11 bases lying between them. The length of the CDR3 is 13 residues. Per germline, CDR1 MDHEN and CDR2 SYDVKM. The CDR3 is CASSSWGAYEQYF. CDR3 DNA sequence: TGTGCCAGCAGCTCTTGGGGGGCCTACGAGCAGTACTTC.

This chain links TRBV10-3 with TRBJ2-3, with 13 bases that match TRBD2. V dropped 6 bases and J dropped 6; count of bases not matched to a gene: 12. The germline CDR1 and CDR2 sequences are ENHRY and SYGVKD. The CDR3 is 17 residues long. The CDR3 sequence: CAIRVPGLAGVRDTQYF. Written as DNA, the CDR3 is TGTGCCATCAGGGTCCCTGGACTAGCGGGAGTGAGGGATACGCAGTATTTT.

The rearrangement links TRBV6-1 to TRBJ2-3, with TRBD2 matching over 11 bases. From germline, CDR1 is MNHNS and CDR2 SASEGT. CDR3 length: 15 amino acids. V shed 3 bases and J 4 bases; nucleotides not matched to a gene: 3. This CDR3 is CASSEGSGRADTQYF. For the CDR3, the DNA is TGTGCCAGCAGTGAGGGTAGCGGGAGGGCAGATACGCAGTATTTT.

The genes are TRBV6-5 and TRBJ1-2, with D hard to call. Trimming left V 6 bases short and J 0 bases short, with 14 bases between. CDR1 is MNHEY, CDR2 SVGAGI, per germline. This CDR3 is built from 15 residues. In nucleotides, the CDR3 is TGTGCCAGCAGATCGCGGACGCTAGCTAACTATGGCTACACCTTC. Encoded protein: CASRSRTLANYGYTF.

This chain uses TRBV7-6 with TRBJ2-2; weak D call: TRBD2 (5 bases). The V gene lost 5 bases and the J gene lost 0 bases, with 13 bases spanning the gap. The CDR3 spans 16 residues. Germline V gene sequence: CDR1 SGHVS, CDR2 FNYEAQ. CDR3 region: CASSRSGSANTGELFF. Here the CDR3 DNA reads TGTGCCAGCAGCCGCAGCGGCTCCGCGAACACCGGGGAGCTGTTTTTT.

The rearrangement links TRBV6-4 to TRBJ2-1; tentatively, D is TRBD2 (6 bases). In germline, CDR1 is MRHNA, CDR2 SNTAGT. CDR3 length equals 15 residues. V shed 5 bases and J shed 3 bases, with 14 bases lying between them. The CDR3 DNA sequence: TGTGCCAGCAGTCCCTCCCGGGGGAACTACAATGAGCAGTTCTTC. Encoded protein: CASSPSRGNYNEQFF.

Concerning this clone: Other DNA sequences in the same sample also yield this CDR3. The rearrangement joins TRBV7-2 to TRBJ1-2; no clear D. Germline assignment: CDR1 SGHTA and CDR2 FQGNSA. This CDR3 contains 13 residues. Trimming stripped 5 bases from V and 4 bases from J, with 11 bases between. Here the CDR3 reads CASSLGRPYGYTF. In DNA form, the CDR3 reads TGTGCCAGCAGCCTTGGGAGACCCTATGGCTACACCTTC.

CDR3 loop: CASRSTATNEKLFF. CDR3 DNA: TGTGCCAGCAGAAGTACTGCAACTAATGAAAAACTGTTTTTT. The rearrangement links TRBV21-1 to TRBJ1-4. TRBV21-1 is described as a pseudogene. The CDR3 length is 14 residues.

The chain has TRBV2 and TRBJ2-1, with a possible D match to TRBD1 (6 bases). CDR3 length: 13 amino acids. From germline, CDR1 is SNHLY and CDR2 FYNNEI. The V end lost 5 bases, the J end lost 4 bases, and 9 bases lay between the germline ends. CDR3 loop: CASSMDSYNEQFF. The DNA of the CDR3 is TGTGCCAGCAGTATGGACAGTTACAATGAGCAGTTCTTC.

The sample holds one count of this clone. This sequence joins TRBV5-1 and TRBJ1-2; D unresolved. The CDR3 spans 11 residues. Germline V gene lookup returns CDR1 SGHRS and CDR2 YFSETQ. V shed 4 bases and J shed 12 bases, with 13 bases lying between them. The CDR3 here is CASSDTHGHTF. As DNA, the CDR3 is TGCGCCAGCAGCGACACCCATGGACACACCTTC. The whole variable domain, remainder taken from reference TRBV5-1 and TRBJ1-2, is KAGVTQTPRYLIKTRGQQVTLSCSPISGHRSVSWYQQTPGQGLQFLFEYFSETQRNKGNFPGRFSGRQFSNSRSEMNVSTLELGDSALYLCASSDTHGHTFGSGTRLTVV.

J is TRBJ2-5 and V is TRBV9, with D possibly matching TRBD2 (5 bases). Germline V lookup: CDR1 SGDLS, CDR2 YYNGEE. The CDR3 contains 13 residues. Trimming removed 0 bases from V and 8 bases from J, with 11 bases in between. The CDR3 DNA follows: TGTGCCAGCAGCGTAGCGGACCTAGCTACCCAGTACTTC. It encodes CASSVADLATQYF.

CDR3 sequence: CASSPNRQGAASTGELFF. The CDR3 bases are TGTGCCAGCAGCCCAAACCGACAGGGGGCTGCGAGCACCGGGGAGCTGTTTTTT. The chain is built from TRBV7-2 and TRBJ2-2; TRBD1 aligns across 10 bases. CDR1 and CDR2 (germline): SGHTA, FQGNSA. The length of the CDR3 is 18 residues. V trimming: 5 bases; J trimming: 4 bases; junction bases outside the gene matches: 13.

CDR3 in DNA: TGCGCCAGCAACCCCGAACAGGGGCTCTACGAGCAGTACTTC. It is translated as CASNPEQGLYEQYF. The chain joins TRBV5-1 to TRBJ2-7; TRBD1 matches at 7 bases. The junction had 9 bases not matched to a gene; V was cut back by 6 bases and J by 3 bases. The germline V gene has CDR1 SGHRS and CDR2 YFSETQ. The CDR3 runs 14 residues.

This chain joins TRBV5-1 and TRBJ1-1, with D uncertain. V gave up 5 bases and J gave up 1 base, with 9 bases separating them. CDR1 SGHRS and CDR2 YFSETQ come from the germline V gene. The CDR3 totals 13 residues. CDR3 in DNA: TGCGCCAGCAGGGTTGACGGGAACACTGAAGCTTTCTTT. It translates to CASRVDGNTEAFF.

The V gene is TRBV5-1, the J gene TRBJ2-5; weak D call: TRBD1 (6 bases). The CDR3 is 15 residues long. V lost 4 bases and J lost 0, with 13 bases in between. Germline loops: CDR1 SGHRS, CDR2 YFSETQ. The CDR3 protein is CASSIRDTYQETQYF. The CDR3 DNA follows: TGCGCCAGCAGCATCCGGGACACTTACCAAGAGACCCAGTACTTC.